A single T cell receptor beta chain is shown here with its context. TCRdb keeps only in-frame clones here, not all; method: immunoSEQ multiplex PCR. The sample lists about 52,000 clones, more than 90% seen once, with around 0.4% in the top ten. This specimen comes from a study of T cell changes during pregnancy in multiple sclerosis. This CDR3 has 16 amino acids. Germline loops: CDR1 MNHNY, CDR2 SVGAGI (reference sequence). V was cut by 4 bases and J by 2 bases, with 16 bases left in between. The TCR was taken from a female donor with multiple sclerosis, enrolled in a pregnancy study. The genes are TRBV6-6 and TRBJ2-3, with a weak D call TRBD2 (5 bases). This sample comprised CD4+ T cells from peripheral blood mononuclear cells, obtained before pregnancy. The CDR3 bases are TGTGCCAGCAGTTCCCCTCGGGGTCTGGCCACAGATACGCAGTATTTT. Encoded protein: CASSSPRGLATDTQYF.